This T cell receptor beta chain was captured in a study of T-cell reconstitution after alpha-beta-depleted transplantation in children. Study-wide results and caveats: T-cell numbers and diversity, one year after transplant, stemmed largely from T cells that were newly produced. After transplant, high TCRbeta diversity at day 60 in some patients arose from surviving recipient T cells and thymic progenitors.

This clonotype has a handful of counts. What it binds is not known. Germline V gives CDR1 MNHEY, CDR2 SVGAGI. Trimming cost V 0 bases and J 7 bases, with 13 bases left between them. The CDR3 runs to 15 residues. For TCRbeta, the library was prepared with unique molecular identifiers. TCRdb redid the calling of the PCR reads with MiXCR, one entry per CDR3 protein. Altogether more than 200,000 distinct CDR3 sequences are present, 24% being singletons, with the ten largest covering more than 4.5%. This specimen consisted of PBMCs, mostly from graft donor cells, obtained 360 days after TCRalphabeta/CD19-depleted stem cell transplant. The TCR comes from a female patient aged 2 to 10 who had a stem cell transplant for congenital amegakaryocytic thrombocytopenia, so the T cells may come from the graft donor. The chain recombines TRBV6-5 with TRBJ2-1; D perhaps matches TRBD2 (7 bases). The CDR3 DNA reads as TGTGCCAGCAGTTACTCCGAGGGGGGGAGTAATGAGCAGTTCTTC. Translation gives CASSYSEGGSNEQFF.